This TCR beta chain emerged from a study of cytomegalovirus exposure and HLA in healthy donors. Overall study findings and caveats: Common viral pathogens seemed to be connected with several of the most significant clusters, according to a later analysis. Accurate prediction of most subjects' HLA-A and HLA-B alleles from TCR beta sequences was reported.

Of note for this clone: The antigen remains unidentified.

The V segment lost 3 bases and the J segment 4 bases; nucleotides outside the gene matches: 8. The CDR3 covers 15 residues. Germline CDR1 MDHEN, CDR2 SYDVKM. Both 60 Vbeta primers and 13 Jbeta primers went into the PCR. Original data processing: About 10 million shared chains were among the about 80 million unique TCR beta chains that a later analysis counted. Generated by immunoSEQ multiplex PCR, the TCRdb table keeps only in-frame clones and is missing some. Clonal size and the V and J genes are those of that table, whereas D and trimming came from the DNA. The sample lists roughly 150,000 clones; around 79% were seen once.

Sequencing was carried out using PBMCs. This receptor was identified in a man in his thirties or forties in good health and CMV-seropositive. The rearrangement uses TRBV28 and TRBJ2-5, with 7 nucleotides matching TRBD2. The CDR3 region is CASSLRWEGRETQYF. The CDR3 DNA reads TGTGCCAGCAGTTTGAGGTGGGAGGGTAGAGAGACCCAGTACTTC.